The source of this TCR beta chain is a study of patients and donors after allogeneic stem cell transplantation. This clonotype was seen only once. TCRdb called the RT-PCR reads again in MiXCR, with one record for every CDR3 protein. This table holds some 960,000 distinct CDR3 sequences, about a sixth found once. Germline trimming cut 5 bases from V and 9 bases from J; bases unmatched to any gene: 10. The CDR3 loop spans 15 amino acids. The germline CDR1 and CDR2 sequences are MNHEY and SMNVEV (reference sequence). The source is a human donor who was either an allogeneic HSCT recipient or a stem cell or donor lymphocyte infusion donor (not recorded which). It is not recorded whose cells these are; they may come from a transplant donor. This rearrangement joins TRBV27 to TRBJ2-1; 10 bases align to TRBD1. The sequenced sample consisted of blood, either unsorted or a sorted T cell fraction (not recorded which). CDR3 coding DNA: TGTGCCAGCAGTCCCGGACAGGGGGTCTCGTCTGAGCAGTTCTTC. It encodes CASSPGQGVSSEQFF.